A single sample is the source of the 27 T cell receptor beta chains below, sequenced in a study of T-cell reconstitution after alpha-beta-depleted transplantation in children. A TCRbeta library incorporating unique molecular identifiers was prepared. TCRdb re-analysed the PCR reads in MiXCR, keeping a single row per CDR3 protein. Among 600,000 to 700,000 distinct CDR3 sequences listed, roughly 13% were seen once. This material consisted of PBMCs, taken before TCRalphabeta/CD19-depleted stem cell transplant. The receptors stem from a girl between 2 and 10 years old with congenital amegakaryocytic thrombocytopenia, due to receive a stem cell transplant.

The chain joins TRBV29-1 to TRBJ2-3; 11 bases line up with TRBD2. Germline values: CDR1 SQVTM, CDR2 ANQGSEA. The CDR3 has 15 residues. Losses at the gene ends were 5 bases for V and 4 bases for J; bases not matched to a gene: 8. Here the CDR3 reads CSVLFLAGGADTQYF. The CDR3 bases are TGCAGCGTTCTATTCCTAGCGGGAGGTGCAGATACGCAGTATTTT.

The rearrangement uses TRBV5-1 and TRBJ1-2; D might be TRBD1 (6 bases). Trimming took 0 bases from V and 2 from J, leaving 17 bases between them. Germline assignment: CDR1 SGHRS and CDR2 YFSETQ. CDR3 size: 17 residues. In nucleotides, the CDR3 is TGCGCCAGCAGCTTGGTCCCTGGTCAGGGGTTGAACTATGGCTACACCTTC. It yields the protein CASSLVPGQGLNYGYTF. The full variable domain, its missing parts supplied by reference TRBV5-1 and TRBJ1-2, is KAGVTQTPRYLIKTRGQQVTLSCSPISGHRSVSWYQQTPGQGLQFLFEYFSETQRNKGNFPGRFSGRQFSNSRSEMNVSTLELGDSALYLCASSLVPGQGLNYGYTFGSGTRLTVV.

This clonotype showed up many times. V gene TRBV7-9 combines with J gene TRBJ2-4; D is perhaps TRBD1 (6 bases). The germline gives CDR1 SEHNR, CDR2 FQNEAQ (reference sequence). V was clipped by 5 bases and J by 2 bases, with 16 bases between them. CDR3 length equals 16 residues. Here the CDR3 reads CASSITYRDPKNIQYF. Written as DNA, the CDR3 is TGTGCCAGCAGCATAACATACAGGGATCCCAAAAACATTCAGTACTTC.

This clonotype was observed a handful of times. This chain uses TRBV12-3 or TRBV12-4 with TRBJ2-1, with 9 bases aligning to TRBD1. After removal of 1 base from V and 8 bases from J, the junction contained 9 bases not matched to a gene. The CDR3 loop spans 16 amino acids. The CDR3 sequence: CASSLVGTGSKHEQFF. DNA for the CDR3: TGTGCCAGCAGTTTAGTTGGGACAGGGAGTAAGCATGAGCAGTTCTTC.

This clonotype was seen a handful of times. The V gene is TRBV5-1, the J gene TRBJ2-1, with 10 positions matching TRBD2. Trimming cost V 0 bases and J 8 bases; bases outside gene matches: 5. The germline gives CDR1 SGHRS, CDR2 YFSETQ. CDR3 length equals 15 residues. CDR3 region: CASSLDSGRSDEQFF. CDR3 DNA sequence: TGCGCCAGCAGCTTGGATAGCGGGAGGTCTGATGAGCAGTTCTTC.

This clonotype has at least ten counts. The rearrangement uses TRBV15 and TRBJ2-3; possibly TRBD1 for D (6 bases). The CDR3 runs 14 residues. V lost 0 bases and J lost 3, with 7 bases in between. Germline CDR1 is LNHNV and CDR2 is YYDKDF (reference sequence). CDR3 coding DNA: TGTGCCACCAGCAGAGATAGGGGGACAGATACGCAGTATTTT. Its translation: CATSRDRGTDTQYF. Using reference TRBV15 and TRBJ2-3 for the parts outside the CDR3, the full variable domain is DAMVIQNPRYQVTQFGKPVTLSCSQTLNHNVMYWYQQKSSQAPKLLFHYYDKDFNNEADTPDNFQSRRPNTSFCFLDIRSPGLGDTAMYLCATSRDRGTDTQYFGPGTRLTVL.

The chain joins TRBV12-3 or TRBV12-4 to TRBJ1-1; a weak D match, TRBD1 (5 bases). V lost 5 bases and J 1 base, leaving 14 bases between the germline ends. This CDR3 is 15 amino acids long. The CDR3: CASSPRDFWNTEAFF. CDR3 coding DNA: TGTGCCAGCAGTCCAAGGGACTTTTGGAACACTGAAGCTTTCTTT.

The sample holds a few counts of this clonotype. The chain employs TRBV20-1 and TRBJ2-3; 8 bases map to TRBD2. Unmatched junction bases numbered 8, after V lost 3 bases and J lost 0 bases. Germline CDR1 and CDR2: DFQATT and SNEGSKA (reference sequence). CDR3 length: 16 amino acids. CDR3 nucleotide sequence: TGCAGTGCTAGTGAGGTGCGGGAGGCTAGCACAGATACGCAGTATTTT. It translates to CSASEVREASTDTQYF.

This clonotype came up many times. This chain connects TRBV12-3 or TRBV12-4 to TRBJ2-5; a possible D gene is TRBD2 (5 bases). This CDR3 is 13 amino acids long. The V end lost 5 bases, the J end lost 3 bases, and 10 bases lay between the germline ends. CDR3 sequence: CASSNEAEETQYF. As DNA, the CDR3 is TGTGCCAGCAGTAACGAAGCGGAAGAGACCCAGTACTTC.

The chain recombines TRBV5-1 with TRBJ1-2, with D possibly matching TRBD1 (6 bases). Germline CDR1 and CDR2: SGHRS and YFSETQ. Trimming removed 7 bases at V and 8 bases at J, with 21 bases between. CDR3 length: 14 amino acids. The CDR3 protein is CASGDHLGQGGYTF. In DNA form, the CDR3 reads TGCGCCAGCGGCGACCATCTTGGGCAGGGGGGCTACACCTTC.

The chain carries TRBV29-1 and TRBJ1-1; possible D gene TRBD1, 5 bases. Deletions cut 7 bases from V and 6 bases from J, with 15 bases between. In germline, CDR1 is SQVTM, CDR2 ANQGSEA. This CDR3 region has 12 residues. As DNA, the CDR3 is TGCAGCGGGAGTCAGGGTTGGTCTGAAGCTTTCTTT. Its translation is CSGSQGWSEAFF.

The CDR3 region is CSAGGTDSNQPQHF. In nucleotides, the CDR3 is TGCAGTGCCGGCGGGACAGATAGCAATCAGCCCCAGCATTTT. The rearrangement joins TRBV20-1 to TRBJ1-5; 7 bases agree with TRBD1. Per the germline V gene, CDR1 is DFQATT and CDR2 is SNEGSKA (reference sequence). Trimming cost V 6 bases and J 0 bases; bases outside gene matches: 5. The CDR3 runs to 14 residues.

The sample holds a few counts of this clonotype. The chain combines TRBV11-2 with TRBJ1-2; 8 bases map to TRBD1. Germline CDR1 SGHAT, CDR2 FQNNGV. Trimming took 0 bases from V and 2 from J; bases not matched to a gene: 8. The CDR3 extends over 17 amino acids. In DNA form, the CDR3 reads TGTGCCAGCAGCTTAGACCGGGCGACAGGGGAGAACTATGGCTACACCTTC. Protein: CASSLDRATGENYGYTF.

This clonotype was counted at least ten times. V usage is TRBV15 and J usage is TRBJ1-4, with a tentative D call TRBD1 (6 bases). The germline V gene has CDR1 LNHNV and CDR2 YYDKDF (reference sequence). CDR3 size: 13 residues. The V and J ends lost 3 bases and 8 bases respectively, with 10 bases between them. The CDR3 DNA reads as TGTGCCACCAGCAGGGGACATGGGGAAAAACTGTTTTTT. The encoded protein is CATSRGHGEKLFF.

The chain recombines TRBV5-1 with TRBJ2-1; 12 nucleotides match TRBD2. V was pared by 0 bases and J by 3 bases, with 16 bases of the junction left unmatched. The CDR3 consists of 21 residues. Germline-derived CDR1 and CDR2 are SGHRS and YFSETQ. The CDR3 region is CASSLVGGSGLAGGNYNEQFF. CDR3 DNA sequence: TGCGCCAGCAGCTTGGTTGGGGGCTCGGGACTAGCGGGTGGGAACTACAATGAGCAGTTCTTC.

This chain links TRBV6-2 or TRBV6-3 with TRBJ2-2, with D perhaps matching TRBD2 (6 bases). Deletions cut 9 bases from V and 6 bases from J, with 14 bases between. CDR3 length: 13 amino acids. Germline V gene data show CDR1 as MNHEY and CDR2 as SVGEGT. This CDR3 reads CASLIRGSGELFF. Written as DNA, the CDR3 is TGTGCCAGTCTAATTCGGGGGTCCGGGGAGCTGTTTTTT.

The chain combines TRBV29-1 with TRBJ2-1, with D uncertain. Looked up from germline, CDR1 is SQVTM and CDR2 is ANQGSEA. This CDR3 comprises 17 residues. V was clipped by 0 bases and J by 2 bases, with 17 bases between them. This CDR3 reads CSVEDPTRSLAYNEQFF. As DNA, the CDR3 is TGCAGCGTTGAAGACCCAACTCGAAGTCTGGCCTACAATGAGCAGTTCTTC.

In its sample, this clonotype was seen a few times. V gene TRBV7-9 combines with J gene TRBJ1-3, with a possible D match to TRBD1 (5 bases). In germline, CDR1 is SEHNR, CDR2 FQNEAQ (reference sequence). There are 17 residues in the CDR3. Trimming pared 1 base from V and 2 bases from J, leaving 15 bases between. CDR3 protein: CASSLVGSWGPGNTIYF. CDR3 DNA: TGTGCCAGCAGCTTAGTAGGTTCCTGGGGACCTGGAAACACCATATATTTT.

In its sample, this clonotype was seen a few times. The chain couples TRBV20-1 to TRBJ2-3, with 7 bases aligning to TRBD1. From germline, CDR1 is DFQATT and CDR2 SNEGSKA (reference sequence). The CDR3 extends over 15 amino acids. With V trimmed by 4 bases and J by 6 bases, 13 bases remained unmatched. CDR3 bases: TGCAGTGCTAACCGACAGGGCCAGACACTTGATACGCAGTATTTT. Protein: CSANRQGQTLDTQYF.

This clonotype was picked up a small number of times. The chain is built from TRBV29-1 and TRBJ2-1; D not resolved. Trimming cost V 2 bases and J 15 bases, with 11 bases left between them. CDR3 length: 10 amino acids. In germline, CDR1 is SQVTM, CDR2 ANQGSEA. The CDR3 is CSVEPRKAFF. The DNA for the CDR3 is TGCAGCGTTGAACCTAGGAAGGCGTTCTTC.

The rearrangement uses TRBV7-9 and TRBJ2-3; a possible D gene is TRBD2 (7 bases). CDR1 is SEHNR and CDR2 is FQNEAQ in the germline V gene (reference sequence). Trimming shortened V by 8 bases and J by 2 bases, and 20 bases separated the two germline ends. The CDR3 loop spans 16 amino acids. The CDR3 DNA sequence: TGTGCCAGCTTCCCATCGGTCGGGGGGCCCACAGATACGCAGTATTTT. Encoded protein: CASFPSVGGPTDTQYF.

This clonotype was seen many times. The chain couples TRBV29-1 to TRBJ2-4, with 9 nucleotides matching TRBD1. V lost 4 bases and J lost 3; bases outside the gene matches: 4. The germline V gene has CDR1 SQVTM and CDR2 ANQGSEA. This CDR3 contains 14 residues. The CDR3 reads CSVVGTGIKNIQYF. The CDR3 DNA sequence: TGCAGCGTTGTAGGGACAGGGATCAAAAACATTCAGTACTTC.

This chain connects TRBV4-1 to TRBJ2-3; TRBD2 matches at 12 bases. Trimming removed 0 bases from V and 0 bases from J; junction bases left unmatched: 4. Germline V lookup: CDR1 MGHRA, CDR2 YSYEKL. The CDR3 loop spans 18 amino acids. Here the CDR3 DNA reads TGCGCCAGCAGCCAAGAGACTAGCGGGAGTTCGAGCACAGATACGCAGTATTTT. It encodes CASSQETSGSSSTDTQYF.

This clonotype was found many times. CDR3 residues: CASSQKNRGRSYEQYF. DNA for the CDR3: TGCGCCAGCAGCCAAAAAAACAGGGGGCGCTCCTACGAGCAGTACTTC. This chain connects TRBV4-1 to TRBJ2-7; 9 bases agree with TRBD1. Looked up from germline, CDR1 is MGHRA and CDR2 is YSYEKL. The CDR3 length is 16 residues. The V segment lost 2 bases and the J segment 0 bases; nucleotides outside the gene matches: 5.

Remarks on this clonotype: This may stem from a read error, because a much larger clone lies one nucleotide away. This chain connects TRBV12-3 or TRBV12-4 to TRBJ2-5, with TRBD1 matching over 9 bases. The trim removed 8 bases at V and 8 bases at J, leaving 15 bases unmatched. This CDR3 is built from 15 residues. The CDR3 DNA reads as TGTGCCAGCGGACCGGGACAGGGTGATATGGATACCCAGTACTTC. Translated, it gives CASGPGQGDMDTQYF.

This clonotype showed up many times. The genes are TRBV9 and TRBJ1-1; D is undetermined. The CDR3 is 14 amino acids. Per germline, CDR1 SGDLS and CDR2 YYNGEE. V lost 0 bases to trimming and J lost 4 bases, with 10 bases between them. The CDR3 here is CASSVGRAGTEAFF. CDR3 DNA sequence: TGTGCCAGCAGCGTAGGGAGGGCAGGCACTGAAGCTTTCTTT.

This clonotype has only a few counts. This rearrangement joins TRBV6-5 to TRBJ2-1; 10 bases match TRBD2. This CDR3 is 15 amino acids long. The junction had 4 bases not matched to a gene; V was cut back by 0 bases and J by 8 bases. Germline V lookup: CDR1 MNHEY, CDR2 SVGAGI. This chain's CDR3 is CASSYSSGRGDEQFF. The CDR3 bases are TGTGCCAGCAGTTACTCGAGCGGGAGGGGCGATGAGCAGTTCTTC.